This note documents a single T cell receptor (beta chain) sequence. This clonotype has only a few counts. No cognate antigen has been identified for it. The sample holds no much larger clone one base away, and base qualities are not on file. The source of the sample is a study of identical twins (dated by TCRdb to the mid-2010s). For the wider study: The study deep-sequenced TCR alpha and beta repertoires from monozygotic twins, unrelated adults of various ages and cord blood to test whether fetal clonotypes persist. Replicate twin experiments were performed at different times using different library preparation protocols to rule out contamination. Results the study describes overall, beyond this receptor: Compared with coincidental sharing between unrelated individuals, out-of-frame TCR alpha sequences shared between twins had an excess of sequences with low generation probability. Invariant T cells such as MAIT and iNKT could partly confound zero-insertion analyses, although diverse VJ usage argued against such confounding for most clonotypes. Because the same donors could not be followed over many years, conclusions were based on cross-sectional statistical analysis. Fewer insertions were carried by abundant cord blood beta clonotypes; a weaker similar trend was observed in young adult naive repertoires, while no such trend was observed in memory repertoires. Out-of-frame TCR alpha sharing in monozygotic twins was systematically underestimated by recombination models, whereas sharing between unrelated individuals was in agreement with the recombination models. Excess twin sharing in beta out-of-frame sequences was weaker because fewer shared sequences lowered the signal-to-noise ratio.

The CDR3 holds 15 amino acids from the cysteine to the phenylalanine. Only CDR3 DNA is held: 45 bases, read in frame from base 1. CDR1 and CDR2 are read off the germline V gene as MDHEN and SYDVKM. V and J lose 7 bases and 0 bases, and a span of 10 bases separates them. All donors were healthy Caucasians. The twin cohort comprised three pairs of female monozygotic twins, all aged roughly 18 to 30 years. The RNA used for TCR libraries was isolated from peripheral blood mononuclear cells. Libraries were prepared through 5' RACE. Sequencing relied on an Illumina HiSeq 2000. A universal primer binding site was introduced by template switching, and a unique molecular identifier was present in the final cDNA, enabling accurate counting of TCR cDNA molecules. Specific primers in the conserved constant-segment region were used to synthesize first-strand cDNA for the TCR alpha and beta chains. To control for contamination, every cDNA library carried two barcodes: a SMART-Mk sample barcode plus Illumina barcodes. TruSeq adapter sequences, together with Illumina sample barcodes, were added in two successive PCR steps. TCR alpha and beta cDNA libraries were sequenced on the Illumina HiSeq platform with custom primers. As for how the authors treated the data: Unique molecular identifiers were extracted from raw reads with MiGEC, and CDR3 positions were determined with MiXCR. For each individual, recombination models were inferred using an EM algorithm with the repgenHMM and IGoR tools. The tcR package in R was used for shared clonotype analysis, with sharing normalized by the product of cloneset sizes. Out-of-frame nonproductive sequences were analyzed to study raw recombination free of thymic and clonal selection effects. TCRdb reworked the public reads: Q25 trimming with fastp, MiXCR clone assembly, productive beta chains retained. Merged by CDR3 protein, the rows form single entries marked with the most common genes and DNA. TCRdb's processing, not the study's, gives the V and J calls here. The sample profile shows 690,000 or so distinct CDR3 sequences; about 9.4% of them were found once. 0.75% to 1% of the sample rests with the top ten.

The same specimen was also included in a second study, on yellow fever vaccine responses in identical twins. The second study also describes: According to the authors, in identical twins the way T cells responded to vaccination appeared partly convergent and partly personalized. In identical twins, the study followed T cell clones that responded to the vaccine with precision.

Recombination joined TRBV28 with TRBJ2-6, with no confidently assigned D gene. This clonotype was sampled from a young woman in good health. Input material: PBMCs. The CDR3 protein: CASTNHGSGANVLTF. The bases read TGTGCCAGCACCAATCATGGCTCTGGGGCCAACGTCCTGACTTTC.